The source of this TCR beta chain is a study of cytomegalovirus exposure and HLA in healthy donors. Study-wide background: The Caucasian-associated ancestry cluster held more than 80% of 300 to 500 genotyped donors.

Study results and limitations: Some public TCRs appeared in many individuals, while most sequences were rare. Other equally common chains were less clonally expanded than HLA-associated TCR beta chains, a later analysis showed.

Remarks on this clone: What it binds is unknown.

With 60 Vbeta and 13 Jbeta primers, the PCR was carried out. Per the study methods: Roughly 80 million unique TCR beta chains, some 10 million of them shared, were counted by a later analysis. Libraries were prepared by immunoSEQ multiplex PCR; TCRdb keeps only in-frame clonotypes and omits some of them. The D gene and trimming were derived from the DNA, and the V and J assignments and clone size from that table. The repertoire includes 150,000 or so clones, approximately 80% of them detected once, and around an eighth sits in the top ten. Germline CDR1 SQVTM, CDR2 ANQGSEA. The length of the CDR3 is 11 residues. V was pared by 6 bases and J by 7 bases, with 3 bases of the junction left unmatched.

This chain links TRBV29-1 with TRBJ1-2, with TRBD1 matching over 9 bases. The sequence was obtained from a man in his forties or fifties in good health and CMV-seropositive. Sequencing was performed on PBMCs. This CDR3 is CSVRQGGGYTF. The CDR3 DNA sequence: TGCAGCGTGCGACAGGGGGGTGGCTACACCTTC. The entire variable domain, with the rest obtained from reference TRBV29-1 and TRBJ1-2, is as follows: SAVISQKPSRDICQRGTSLTIQCQVDSQVTMMFWYRQQPGQSLTLIATANQGSEATYESGFVIDKFPISRPNLTFSTLTVSNMSPEDSSIYLCSVRQGGGYTFGSGTRLTVV.